This entry is about one TCR beta chain. This record comes from a study of blood T cell repertoires in COVID-19. The wider study: Acute and convalescent COVID-19 samples came from the United States, Italy and Spain. The analysed material was cDNA or gDNA that came from T cells, B-cell-depleted T cells, or PBMCs.

Study processing details: How many nucleated cells were present was estimated from reference gene primer amplification. Using immunoSEQ multiplex PCR, the repertoire was profiled, and TCRdb retains in-frame clones only, with some absent. V, J and clone size are taken as reported in that table, and D and trimming were inferred from the DNA itself. The repertoire consists of about 85,000 clones, with 85% to 95% occurring once and the leading ten covering around 2.5%. Sequenced input: peripheral blood. This TCR derives from a human donor with active COVID-19. The donor label of this sample is uncertain.

The CDR3 loop reads CASSQPPSGGGETQYF. The CDR3 region has the DNA TGTGCCAGCAGCCAACCACCGAGCGGGGGCGGCGAGACCCAGTACTTC. The chain couples TRBV5-5 to TRBJ2-5, with 8 bases fitting TRBD2. The CDR3 extends over 16 amino acids. CDR1 is SGHKS and CDR2 is YYEKEE in the germline V gene (reference sequence). Losses at the gene ends were 4 bases for V and 5 bases for J; bases not matched to a gene: 13.